The 14 T cell receptor beta chains below all came from one sample that was sequenced in a study of T cells in Graves' hyperthyroidism and ophthalmopathy. Researchers took RNA transcripts and amplified the TCR beta CDR3 regions from them. The TCR CDR3 first-round RT-PCR relied on the HTBI primer set. A single record per CDR3 protein comes from TCRdb applying MiXCR to the multiplex PCR reads. The profile shows about 420,000 distinct CDR3 sequences, 15% to 18% of them singletons. Material for sequencing was blood. The receptors were sampled from a woman aged 18-35 years with Graves' hyperthyroidism.

The table lists this clonotype with a few counts. The chain uses TRBV19 and TRBJ2-1, with unresolved D. Germline-derived CDR1 and CDR2 are LNHDA and SQIVND (reference sequence). V was shortened by 5 bases and J by 6 bases, with 11 bases between the two germline ends. This CDR3 region has 13 residues. CDR3 sequence reads: CASSGDAANEQFF. The CDR3 region has the DNA TGTGCCAGTAGTGGAGACGCTGCCAATGAGCAGTTCTTC.

This sequence joins TRBV9 and TRBJ2-1, with a tentative D call TRBD2 (5 bases). There are 13 residues in the CDR3. V shed 0 bases and J shed 9 bases, with 10 bases lying between them. Germline V gives CDR1 SGDLS, CDR2 YYNGEE. CDR3 coding DNA: TGTGCCAGCAGCGTAGGACTACCGGGTGAGCAGTTCTTC. Translated: CASSVGLPGEQFF.

The chain uses TRBV6-1 and TRBJ1-2; a possible D gene is TRBD1 (5 bases). The CDR3 sequence is 14 residues long. Germline lookup yields CDR1 MNHNS and CDR2 SASEGT. Trimming pared 6 bases from V and 7 bases from J, leaving 18 bases between. The CDR3, as DNA: TGTGCCAGCAGAGGCCAGGGAGTTCGTCGTGGCTACACCTTC. Its translation: CASRGQGVRRGYTF.

In its sample, this clonotype was seen once. The J gene is TRBJ2-3, the V gene TRBV6-1; possible D gene TRBD2, 5 bases. Trimming cost V 4 bases and J 7 bases, with 15 bases left between them. The CDR3 spans 14 residues. Germline V gene lookup returns CDR1 MNHNS and CDR2 SASEGT. The CDR3: CASSAGWKENTQYF. Here the CDR3 DNA reads TGTGCCAGCAGTGCGGGGTGGAAGGAGAATACGCAGTATTTT.

This clonotype was seen repeatedly, ten times or more. The chain uses TRBV18 and TRBJ1-1, with D possibly TRBD1 on 5 matching bases. CDR1 is KGHSH and CDR2 is LQKENI in the germline V gene. Trimming cost V 5 bases and J 6 bases, with 22 bases left between them. The CDR3 sequence is 16 residues long. The CDR3 loop reads CASSSFMDGGKSEAFF. Written as DNA, the CDR3 is TGTGCCAGCTCATCGTTTATGGATGGGGGAAAATCTGAAGCTTTCTTT.

The sample holds a few counts of this clonotype. This chain links TRBV20-1 with TRBJ2-7, with 7 bases lining up with TRBD1. Trimming at V came to 0 bases and at J to 2 bases, leaving 4 bases not matched to a gene. The CDR3 extends over 14 amino acids. Germline V CDR1 and CDR2: DFQATT, SNEGSKA (reference sequence). The CDR3 nucleotides read TGCAGTGCTAGAGATTTAGGGGGCCCCTACGAGCAGTACTTC. Translated: CSARDLGGPYEQYF.

This clonotype was picked up many times. The chain uses TRBV18 and TRBJ2-7, with D perhaps TRBD1 (5 bases). With 2 bases removed from V and 1 base from J, the gap between germline ends came to 12 bases. Germline V gene lookup returns CDR1 KGHSH and CDR2 LQKENI. CDR3 size: 15 residues. The CDR3 spells CASSPGQGYSYEQYF. CDR3 bases: TGTGCCAGCTCACCAGGGCAGGGATATTCCTACGAGCAGTACTTC.

A note on this clonotype: A read error may be the cause here, since a much bigger clone is one base away. The chain links TRBV12-3 or TRBV12-4 to TRBJ1-1, with D possibly TRBD1 on 6 matching bases. CDR3 size: 14 residues. V was cut by 6 bases and J by 10 bases, with 21 bases left in between. DNA for the CDR3: TGTGCCAGCAGGCACTCCAACAGGGCGCCTGTAGCTTTCTTT. Amino acids: CASRHSNRAPVAFF.

This clonotype came up many times. The chain combines TRBV12-3 or TRBV12-4 with TRBJ1-4; unclear D gene. This CDR3 is built from 14 residues. Deletions cut 6 bases from V and 0 bases from J, with 8 bases between. The DNA of the CDR3 is TGTGCCAGCAGCAAGAGAGCAACTAATGAAAAACTGTTTTTT. Encoded protein: CASSKRATNEKLFF.

This clonotype came up many times. V gene TRBV5-6 combines with J gene TRBJ2-1; D perhaps matches TRBD1 (6 bases). This CDR3 region has 15 residues. Germline V gene data show CDR1 as SGHDT and CDR2 as YYEEEE. V was clipped by 4 bases and J by 4 bases, with 15 bases between them. CDR3 region: CASSPGQQIYNEQFF. CDR3 in DNA: TGTGCCAGCAGCCCGGGACAACAGATATACAATGAGCAGTTCTTC.

This clonotype has more than one count but fewer than ten. The V and J genes are TRBV20-1 and TRBJ1-4; D not resolved. Germline assignment: CDR1 DFQATT and CDR2 SNEGSKA (reference sequence). The CDR3 is 12 residues long. Trimming left V 0 bases short and J 5 bases short, with 4 bases between. The CDR3 DNA is TGCAGTGCTAGAGATCAGAATGAAAAACTGTTTTTT. Its translation is CSARDQNEKLFF.

The sample holds many counts of this clonotype. The chain recombines TRBV12-3 or TRBV12-4 with TRBJ2-5; D remains ambiguous. Trimming pared 5 bases from V and 1 base from J, leaving 14 bases between. This CDR3 is built from 15 residues. The DNA for the CDR3 is TGTGCCAGCAGTCGCGGACGTCGAGGCCAAGAGACCCAGTACTTC. As protein: CASSRGRRGQETQYF.

This clonotype was seen at least ten times. CDR3 loop: CASSFERGGGTDTQYF. The CDR3 nucleotides read TGTGCCAGCAGTTTCGAGCGGGGAGGGGGGACAGATACGCAGTATTTT. J is TRBJ2-3 and V is TRBV27, with D maybe TRBD2 (7 bases). CDR1 and CDR2 from the germline V gene are MNHEY and SMNVEV (reference sequence). The CDR3 has 16 residues. The V end lost 3 bases, the J end lost 3 bases, and 16 bases lay between the germline ends.

This clonotype was seen many times. The chain joins TRBV18 to TRBJ1-1, with D possibly matching TRBD1 (6 bases). Between the trimmed V and J ends, which lost 6 bases and 2 bases, there was a span of 16 bases. Germline values: CDR1 KGHSH, CDR2 LQKENI. The CDR3 contains 15 residues. CDR3 DNA: TGTGCCAGCTCTGGTTTGGGACACCCCAACACTGAAGCTTTCTTT. This codes for CASSGLGHPNTEAFF.